These 7 T cell receptor beta chains came from one sample sequenced in a study of CD8 T cells in ankylosing spondylitis. TCRdb called the 5' RACE reads again in MiXCR, with one record for every CDR3 protein. The table lists 150,000 to 200,000 distinct CDR3 sequences, more than 9% of them singletons. The sample was blood, either unsorted or a sorted T cell fraction (not recorded which). Source of these receptors: a male donor with ankylosing spondylitis or in good health (not recorded which).

The chain joins TRBV7-2 to TRBJ2-3; tentatively, D is TRBD1 (7 bases). V gave up 5 bases and J gave up 5 bases, with 11 bases separating them. The CDR3 has 13 amino acids. Looked up from germline, CDR1 is SGHTA and CDR2 is FQGNSA. CDR3 nucleotide sequence: TGTGCCAGCAGCCAGCAGGGGGGAGATACGCAGTATTTT. This encodes CASSQQGGDTQYF. The variable domain in full, with the rest retrieved from reference TRBV7-2 and TRBJ2-3, is GAGVSQSPSNKVTEKGKDVELRCDPISGHTALYWYRQSLGQGLEFLIYFQGNSAPDKSGLPSDRFSAERTGGSVSTLTIQRTQQEDSAVYLCASSQQGGDTQYFGPGTRLTVL.

This clonotype was counted a few times. V usage is TRBV28 and J usage is TRBJ2-1; D may match TRBD1 or TRBD2 (6 bases each). The V end lost 7 bases, the J end lost 9 bases, and 13 bases lay between the germline ends. CDR1 is MDHEN, CDR2 SYDVKM, per germline. The CDR3 loop spans 12 amino acids. CDR3 sequence (DNA): TGTGCCAGCACTCTACGGGGGCTTGAGCAGTTCTTC. It codes for CASTLRGLEQFF.

This clonotype occurred many times. The rearrangement uses TRBV29-1 and TRBJ1-6; D remains ambiguous. The CDR3 contains 15 residues. CDR1 is SQVTM, CDR2 ANQGSEA, per germline. V lost 1 base, J lost 0 bases, and 7 bases lay in between. CDR3 coding DNA: TGCAGCGTTGAAGGACGGCACTCCTATAATTCACCCCTCCACTTT. It yields the protein CSVEGRHSYNSPLHF.

Note on this clonotype: This may stem from a read error, because a much larger clone lies one nucleotide away. This sequence joins TRBV5-1 and TRBJ2-2, with D possibly matching TRBD2 (5 bases). Germline assignment: CDR1 SGHRS and CDR2 YFSETQ. This CDR3 region has 15 residues. CDR3 sequence reads: CASSSGRGFTGVLFF. The DNA for the CDR3 is TGCGCCAGCAGCTCCGGCCGCGGATTCACCGGGGTGCTGTTTTTT.

The chain is built from TRBV6-6 and TRBJ2-1; 13 bases agree with TRBD2. Germline trimming cut 8 bases from V and 7 bases from J; bases unmatched to any gene: 20. This CDR3 is 19 amino acids long. Per the germline V gene, CDR1 is MNHNY and CDR2 is SVGAGI (reference sequence). The CDR3 here is CASCLELAGGPARTNEQFF. CDR3 nucleotide sequence: TGTGCCAGCTGTTTAGAACTAGCGGGGGGGCCGGCACGCACAAATGAGCAGTTCTTC.

In this sample, this clonotype turned up a few times. V is TRBV5-1 and J is TRBJ1-2; TRBD1 matches at 7 bases. This CDR3 has 13 residues. Germline CDR1 reads SGHRS; CDR2 reads YFSETQ. V lost 6 bases to trimming and J lost 3 bases; unmatched junction nucleotides: 5. The CDR3 DNA reads TGCGCCAGCACCGTTGACAGGGACTATGGCTACACCTTC. It specifies CASTVDRDYGYTF.

This clonotype was found many times. The chain recombines TRBV12-3 or TRBV12-4 with TRBJ2-7, with TRBD2 as a possible D gene (6 bases). The V end lost 5 bases, the J end lost 4 bases, and 12 bases lay between the germline ends. The CDR3 spans 13 residues. The CDR3, as DNA: TGTGCCAGCAGTGCCGGGACTCCTTACGAGCAGTACTTC. It specifies CASSAGTPYEQYF.